This T cell receptor (beta chain) was profiled in a study of OX40 agonist ivuxolimab in advanced cancers. Study-wide points: At 0.1 to 3.0 mg/kg, CD4+ and CD8+ blood T cells expanded clonally by week 6. Fewer expanded clones were found on average in CD4+ than in CD8+ T cells.

Sequenced by immunoSEQ multiplex PCR; TCRdb stores in-frame clones only, minus some. The table shows 68,000 or so clones, with 75% to 85% occurring only once. Baseline was the first blood sampling point, followed by cycle 4 day 1 and cycle 7 day 1. This clone was observed once. Its specificity is unknown. V lost 4 bases and J lost 7, with 13 bases in between. This CDR3 is 13 amino acids long. Germline CDR1 MNHEY, CDR2 SMNVEV (reference sequence). The sequencing here drew on CD4+ or CD8+ T cells sorted from blood, taken in a trial of the OX40 agonist ivuxolimab. The chain has TRBV27 and TRBJ1-2; D is undetermined. This receptor was identified in an adult with an advanced solid tumor such as melanoma, head and neck, liver or kidney cancer. CDR3 coding DNA: TGTGCCAGCAGTTCCCATCACACTGGTGGCTACACCTTC. It encodes CASSSHHTGGYTF.